This T cell receptor (beta chain) was documented in a study of early stage breast cancer tumors. Across the whole study: Most of the 16 invasive tumors were ER+, PR+ and HER2-. About eight ER+/PR+/HER2- tumors were invasive ductal; four were invasive lobular.

CDR1 is LNHDA, CDR2 SQIVND, per germline (reference sequence). V gave up 6 bases and J gave up 6 bases, with 14 bases separating them. The CDR3 sequence is 14 residues long. Study-wide findings and caveats: Commonly generated sequences made up most enriched TCRB sequences shared between patients. Tumors had roughly 2.5-fold higher T cell density than normal breast.

Using immunoSEQ multiplex PCR, the repertoire was profiled, and TCRdb retains in-frame clones only, with some absent. The sample has about 30,000 clones, around 67% seen once. Comment on this clone: Its antigen is currently unknown.

V is TRBV19 and J is TRBJ1-4; D is perhaps TRBD1 (5 bases). Sequences were obtained from breast tumor tissue. The sequence derives from a person in their twenties or thirties with breast cancer. CDR3 loop: CASRTGRRDEKLFF. In DNA, the CDR3 is TGTGCCAGTAGGACGGGACGGAGAGATGAAAAACTGTTTTTT.